The rows below give T cell receptor beta chains drawn from one sample of a study of cytomegalovirus exposure and HLA in healthy donors. Clones were read by immunoSEQ multiplex PCR, and TCRdb kept only the in-frame ones, dropping some. The sample lists around 120,000 clones, around nine tenths occurring once. Input material: PBMCs. The receptor source for this set is a man between 18 and 35 years old in good health and CMV-seropositive. The CDR3 runs from the conserved cysteine through the conserved F or W. Each record gives: clone size, J gene, D gene, V gene, CDR3 protein, CDR3 DNA. The D gene is left open where the match is weak. Not all rows give a size; the values are once, few, many and, for expanded clones, a class.

clone size: .
J gene: TRBJ2-7
D gene: .
V gene: TRBV7-2
CDR3 protein: CASSLASDSSYEQYF
CDR3 DNA: TGTGCCAGCAGCTTAGCCTCCGATAGCTCCTACGAGCAGTACTTC

clone size: .
J gene: TRBJ1-5
D gene: .
V gene: TRBV19
CDR3 protein: CASHRGGGNQPQHF
CDR3 DNA: TGTGCCAGTCATAGAGGGGGAGGCAATCAGCCCCAGCATTTT

clone size: .
J gene: TRBJ1-1
D gene: .
V gene: TRBV30
CDR3 protein: CAWNLNLEAFF
CDR3 DNA: TGTGCCTGGAACCTCAACCTAGAAGCTTTCTTT

clone size: .
J gene: TRBJ2-1
D gene: TRBD2
V gene: TRBV6-5
CDR3 protein: CASSLAGEDEQFF
CDR3 DNA: TGTGCCAGCAGTTTAGCGGGGGAGGATGAGCAGTTCTTC

clone size: .
J gene: TRBJ1-1
D gene: .
V gene: TRBV29-1
CDR3 protein: CSVEDQGNTEAFF
CDR3 DNA: TGCAGCGTTGAGGATCAGGGGAACACTGAAGCTTTCTTT

clone size: .
J gene: TRBJ1-5
D gene: .
V gene: TRBV4-1
CDR3 protein: CASSQVGNQPQHF
CDR3 DNA: TGCGCCAGCAGCCAAGTCGGTAATCAGCCCCAGCATTTT

clone size: .
J gene: TRBJ1-2
D gene: TRBD1
V gene: TRBV19
CDR3 protein: CASRTGGTNNYGYTF
CDR3 DNA: TGTGCCAGTAGAACAGGGGGTACGAATAACTATGGCTACACCTTC

clone size: .
J gene: TRBJ1-6
D gene: .
V gene: TRBV18
CDR3 protein: CASSPHLINSPLHF
CDR3 DNA: TGTGCCAGCTCACCACATTTAATCAATTCACCCCTCCACTTT

clone size: .
J gene: TRBJ2-1
D gene: .
V gene: TRBV11-2
CDR3 protein: CASTPLLGQGRGEQFF
CDR3 DNA: TGTGCCAGCACCCCACTCCTTGGGCAGGGCCGAGGTGAGCAGTTCTTC

clone size: .
J gene: TRBJ2-3
D gene: .
V gene: TRBV6-6
CDR3 protein: CASSLTYTDTQYF
CDR3 DNA: TGTGCCAGCAGTCTTACATACACAGATACGCAGTATTTT

clone size: once
J gene: TRBJ2-7
D gene: .
V gene: TRBV15
CDR3 protein: CATSRGVDRPEQYF
CDR3 DNA: TGTGCCACCAGCAGAGGGGTGGACAGACCCGAGCAGTACTTC

clone size: .
J gene: TRBJ2-2
D gene: .
V gene: TRBV13
CDR3 protein: CASSHPTGNTGELFF
CDR3 DNA: TGTGCCAGCAGCCACCCGACAGGGAACACCGGGGAGCTGTTTTTT

clone size: .
J gene: TRBJ1-2
D gene: TRBD1
V gene: TRBV7-2
CDR3 protein: CASSLTGTAYGYTF
CDR3 DNA: TGTGCCAGCAGCTTAACCGGGACAGCCTATGGCTACACCTTC

clone size: once
J gene: TRBJ2-3
D gene: TRBD1
V gene: TRBV4-3
CDR3 protein: CASSQELGQITDTQYF
CDR3 DNA: TGCGCCAGCAGCCAAGAACTGGGACAGATCACAGATACGCAGTATTTT

clone size: once
J gene: TRBJ1-1
D gene: TRBD1
V gene: TRBV2
CDR3 protein: CASGDRGKAFF
CDR3 DNA: TGTGCCAGCGGGGACAGGGGTAAAGCTTTCTTT

clone size: .
J gene: TRBJ1-6
D gene: .
V gene: TRBV7-2
CDR3 protein: CASSLGGRANSPLHF
CDR3 DNA: TGTGCCAGCAGCTTAGGGGGCAGGGCCAATTCACCCCTCCACTTT

clone size: .
J gene: TRBJ2-7
D gene: TRBD1
V gene: TRBV5-1
CDR3 protein: CASSGDRGVSYEQYF
CDR3 DNA: TGCGCCAGCAGCGGCGACAGGGGAGTCTCCTACGAGCAGTACTTC

clone size: .
J gene: TRBJ2-3
D gene: .
V gene: TRBV7-2
CDR3 protein: CASSQDRTSTDTQYF
CDR3 DNA: TGTGCCAGCAGCCAAGACAGAACTAGCACAGATACGCAGTATTTT

clone size: .
J gene: TRBJ2-7
D gene: .
V gene: TRBV2
CDR3 protein: CASSVDRRYEQYF
CDR3 DNA: TGTGCCAGCAGTGTCGACAGGCGCTACGAGCAGTACTTC

clone size: .
J gene: TRBJ1-2
D gene: TRBD1
V gene: TRBV6-6
CDR3 protein: CASSLDRVANYGYTF
CDR3 DNA: TGTGCCAGCAGCCTCGACAGGGTAGCTAACTATGGCTACACCTTC

clone size: once
J gene: TRBJ1-4
D gene: .
V gene: TRBV7-9
CDR3 protein: CASSLGATTNEKLFF
CDR3 DNA: TGTGCCAGCAGCTTAGGGGCTACAACTAATGAAAAACTGTTTTTT

clone size: .
J gene: TRBJ1-1
D gene: .
V gene: TRBV4-1
CDR3 protein: CASSQVNMGLLSSSEAFF
CDR3 DNA: TGCGCCAGCAGCCAAGTTAATATGGGACTACTTTCGAGCAGCGAAGCTTTCTTT

clone size: .
J gene: TRBJ2-7
D gene: TRBD1
V gene: TRBV27
CDR3 protein: CASSYYRGNEQYF
CDR3 DNA: TGTGCCAGCAGTTACTACAGGGGGAACGAGCAGTACTTC

clone size: few
J gene: TRBJ1-5
D gene: .
V gene: TRBV27
CDR3 protein: CASSFDPPGLGNQPQHF
CDR3 DNA: TGTGCCAGCAGTTTTGACCCCCCGGGGTTAGGGAATCAGCCCCAGCATTTT

clone size: few
J gene: TRBJ1-1
D gene: .
V gene: TRBV10-1
CDR3 protein: CASTPSGANTEAFF
CDR3 DNA: TGCGCCAGCACCCCGTCGGGAGCGAACACTGAAGCTTTCTTT

clone size: .
J gene: TRBJ1-4
D gene: .
V gene: TRBV5-1
CDR3 protein: CASSLGSGANEKLFF
CDR3 DNA: TGCGCCAGCAGCTTGGGGAGTGGAGCTAATGAAAAACTGTTTTTT

clone size: .
J gene: TRBJ1-2
D gene: .
V gene: TRBV7-2
CDR3 protein: CAILRGSGGGYTF
CDR3 DNA: TGTGCCATCTTAAGGGGGAGCGGAGGTGGCTACACCTTC

clone size: .
J gene: TRBJ2-3
D gene: TRBD1
V gene: TRBV4-2
CDR3 protein: CASSQTPGQGVADTQYF
CDR3 DNA: TGTGCCAGCAGCCAAACACCGGGACAGGGTGTTGCGGATACGCAGTATTTT

clone size: .
J gene: TRBJ2-5
D gene: TRBD2
V gene: TRBV5-4
CDR3 protein: CASSLASGGIQETQYF
CDR3 DNA: TGTGCCAGCAGCTTGGCTAGCGGGGGGATTCAAGAGACCCAGTACTTC

clone size: .
J gene: TRBJ2-2
D gene: .
V gene: TRBV19
CDR3 protein: CASSGDSNTGELFF
CDR3 DNA: TGTGCCAGTAGTGGGGACTCGAACACCGGGGAGCTGTTTTTT

clone size: once
J gene: TRBJ1-4
D gene: .
V gene: TRBV7-9
CDR3 protein: CASSPGDSYNEKLFF
CDR3 DNA: TGTGCCAGCAGCCCCGGAGACAGTTACAATGAAAAACTGTTTTTT

clone size: .
J gene: TRBJ1-6
D gene: .
V gene: TRBV27
CDR3 protein: CASSLRNSPLHF
CDR3 DNA: TGTGCCAGCAGTTTGAGGAATTCACCCCTCCACTTT

clone size: .
J gene: TRBJ2-1
D gene: .
V gene: TRBV7-9
CDR3 protein: CAIQGTDNEQFF
CDR3 DNA: TGTGCCATACAGGGTACCGACAATGAGCAGTTCTTC

clone size: .
J gene: TRBJ1-6
D gene: TRBD1
V gene: TRBV27
CDR3 protein: CASSSGTGNSPLHF
CDR3 DNA: TGTGCCAGCAGTTCGGGGACAGGCAATTCACCCCTCCACTTT

clone size: .
J gene: TRBJ1-6
D gene: TRBD1
V gene: TRBV27
CDR3 protein: CASSLTSHPGQSYNSPLHF
CDR3 DNA: TGTGCCAGCAGTTTGACGTCTCATCCGGGACAGTCCTATAATTCACCCCTCCACTTT

clone size: .
J gene: TRBJ2-2
D gene: .
V gene: TRBV5-6
CDR3 protein: CASSLLTADNTGELFF
CDR3 DNA: TGTGCCAGCAGCTTGTTGACGGCGGATAACACCGGGGAGCTGTTTTTT

clone size: .
J gene: TRBJ2-3
D gene: .
V gene: TRBV27
CDR3 protein: CASSLGGPGGTDTQYF
CDR3 DNA: TGTGCCAGCAGTTTAGGAGGGCCGGGGGGCACAGATACGCAGTATTTT

clone size: .
J gene: TRBJ2-7
D gene: .
V gene: TRBV6-1
CDR3 protein: CASSGPTYSYEQYF
CDR3 DNA: TGTGCCAGCAGTGGCCCGACATATTCCTACGAGCAGTACTTC

clone size: .
J gene: TRBJ1-1
D gene: .
V gene: TRBV7-6
CDR3 protein: CASREGGRSFF
CDR3 DNA: TGTGCCAGCAGAGAGGGAGGGAGGTCTTTCTTT

clone size: .
J gene: TRBJ1-5
D gene: .
V gene: TRBV10-3
CDR3 protein: CAISEGGRGKPQHF
CDR3 DNA: TGTGCCATCAGTGAGGGGGGCAGGGGAAAGCCCCAGCATTTT

clone size: .
J gene: TRBJ1-5
D gene: TRBD1
V gene: TRBV10-1
CDR3 protein: CARGTAYSNQPQHF
CDR3 DNA: TGCGCCAGGGGGACAGCTTATAGCAATCAGCCCCAGCATTTT

clone size: .
J gene: TRBJ2-3
D gene: TRBD1
V gene: TRBV6-4
CDR3 protein: CASSDGQGADTQYF
CDR3 DNA: TGTGCCAGCAGTGACGGACAGGGGGCAGATACGCAGTATTTT

clone size: .
J gene: TRBJ2-7
D gene: .
V gene: TRBV6-1
CDR3 protein: CASIGASLYEQYF
CDR3 DNA: TGTGCCAGCATAGGGGCCTCTTTATACGAGCAGTACTTC

clone size: .
J gene: TRBJ1-1
D gene: .
V gene: TRBV5-1
CDR3 protein: CASSGGGENTEAFF
CDR3 DNA: TGCGCCAGCAGCGGGGGGGGCGAGAACACTGAAGCTTTCTTT

clone size: .
J gene: TRBJ1-2
D gene: .
V gene: TRBV11-2
CDR3 protein: CASSRLGGPYGYTF
CDR3 DNA: TGTGCCAGCAGTAGACTTGGCGGGCCTTATGGCTACACCTTC

clone size: .
J gene: TRBJ2-2
D gene: .
V gene: TRBV25-1
CDR3 protein: CASSDPRQNTGELFF
CDR3 DNA: TGTGCCAGCAGTGACCCTCGACAGAACACCGGGGAGCTGTTTTTT

clone size: .
J gene: TRBJ2-5
D gene: TRBD2
V gene: TRBV29-1
CDR3 protein: CSVGAGGETQYF
CDR3 DNA: TGCAGCGTTGGAGCGGGGGGAGAGACCCAGTACTTC

clone size: .
J gene: TRBJ1-5
D gene: TRBD1
V gene: TRBV7-8
CDR3 protein: CASSGRQGGSNQPQHF
CDR3 DNA: TGTGCCAGCAGCGGACGACAGGGTGGGAGCAATCAGCCCCAGCATTTT

clone size: .
J gene: TRBJ2-1
D gene: .
V gene: TRBV7-9
CDR3 protein: CASSQGYEQFF
CDR3 DNA: TGTGCCAGCAGTCAGGGGTATGAGCAGTTCTTC

clone size: .
J gene: TRBJ2-3
D gene: TRBD2
V gene: TRBV6-5
CDR3 protein: CASQPAGVSTDTQYF
CDR3 DNA: TGTGCCTCTCAACCCGCGGGGGTGAGCACAGATACGCAGTATTTT

clone size: .
J gene: TRBJ2-7
D gene: TRBD2
V gene: TRBV6-1
CDR3 protein: CASSEIGSGASYEQYF
CDR3 DNA: TGTGCCAGCAGTGAAATAGGGAGCGGGGCCTCCTACGAGCAGTACTTC

clone size: .
J gene: TRBJ2-3
D gene: TRBD2
V gene: TRBV7-2
CDR3 protein: CASSLRLAGGITDTQYF
CDR3 DNA: TGTGCCAGCAGCTTGAGACTAGCGGGGGGGATAACAGATACGCAGTATTTT

clone size: .
J gene: TRBJ1-2
D gene: TRBD1
V gene: TRBV7-2
CDR3 protein: CASSLTDRPSYGYTF
CDR3 DNA: TGTGCCAGCAGCTTAACGGACAGGCCTTCCTATGGCTACACCTTC

clone size: once
J gene: TRBJ2-1
D gene: TRBD2
V gene: TRBV11-2
CDR3 protein: CASSLVSGGAYNEQFF
CDR3 DNA: TGTGCCAGCAGCTTAGTTAGCGGGGGGGCCTACAATGAGCAGTTCTTC

clone size: .
J gene: TRBJ2-1
D gene: TRBD1
V gene: TRBV27
CDR3 protein: CASSSARGKNEQFF
CDR3 DNA: TGTGCCAGCAGTTCGGCCAGGGGGAAAAATGAGCAGTTCTTC